The entry below describes one T cell receptor (beta chain). The antigen is not known. Per the authors' pipeline: ImmunoSEQ junction-only sequences lacked quality scores, so their filtering differed. Using immunoSEQ multiplex PCR, the repertoire was profiled, and TCRdb retains in-frame clones only, with some absent. V and J calls and clone size are copied from that table; D and trimming were computed from the DNA. The sample shows some 2,000,000 clones, around 95% of them seen only once. This sample is drawn from a study of shared clonotypes between healthy human individuals. Study-level points and caveats: Non-shared clonotypes had lower generation probabilities than clonotypes shared by all four sorted-subset donors. Few donors limited the genetic and exposure-history diversity represented.

The junction had 8 bases not matched to a gene; V was cut back by 7 bases and J by 6 bases. The germline gives CDR1 MNHNY, CDR2 SVGAGI (reference sequence). The CDR3 has 13 amino acids. Sequencing was performed on naive CD4+ T cells sorted from blood. Subset given: CD45RA+ positively selected. The sequence derives from a man aged 18 to 30 in good health. The chain has TRBV6-6 and TRBJ1-1; TRBD1 matches 7 bases. The CDR3 protein is CASTLTGWAEAFF. The CDR3 nucleotides read TGTGCCAGCACCCTGACAGGGTGGGCTGAAGCTTTCTTT.